This TCR beta chain was captured by sequencing in a study of T cell repertoires in cytomegalovirus infection. Study in general: CMV infection and matching HLA type were both indicated by public TCR beta signatures.

Germline values: CDR1 SGHKS, CDR2 YYEKEE (reference sequence). This CDR3 has 17 amino acids. V shed 3 bases, J shed 5 bases, and the junction held 15 bases outside the gene matches. Study-wide points: CMV-specific TCR beta clonotypes restricted by HLA-C were the ones dominating the ex vivo response. The study identified carriers of CMV plus the relevant HLA from cumulative public TCR beta family frequency.

Each CDR3 protein is one row after TCRdb ran MiXCR on the reads. The sample holds some 320,000 distinct CDR3 sequences; over 7.5% are singletons and the top ten take 3.5% to 4.5%. Ten or more counts support this clonotype. The antigen remains undetermined. The sample comprised PBMCs. The chain combines TRBV5-5 with TRBJ2-3; 7 bases line up with TRBD2. The receptor was isolated from a human donor in good health (CMV status not recorded). Some clones in this sample may be carry-over from other donors' samples. This chain's CDR3 is CASSSYALDGGRDTQYF. As DNA, the CDR3 is TGTGCCAGCAGCTCCTACGCGCTTGACGGGGGGAGAGATACGCAGTATTTT.